This T cell receptor (beta chain) was identified during a study of T cells in tumors after PD-1 blockade. About the study: Either cemiplimab 350 mg every 2 weeks or pembrolizumab 200 mg every 3 weeks was given.

Looked up from germline, CDR1 is LNHNV and CDR2 is YYDKDF (reference sequence). J gave up 7 bases and V 1 base, and 6 bases lay outside the gene matches. CDR3 length: 15 residues. TCRdb's copy holds only in-frame clones and misses some; the assay was immunoSEQ multiplex PCR. The sample consists of about 63,000 clones, less than 85% of them appearing once. The clonotype comes from a human donor with basal cell carcinoma. The gene calls are TRBV15 and TRBJ2-1; 8 bases agree with TRBD2. Here the sequenced sample was PBMCs, taken after anti-PD-1 treatment. DNA of the CDR3: TGTGCCACCAGCAGAGGAAGCGGGGGTTTGAATGAGCAGTTCTTC. This sequence encodes CATSRGSGGLNEQFF.